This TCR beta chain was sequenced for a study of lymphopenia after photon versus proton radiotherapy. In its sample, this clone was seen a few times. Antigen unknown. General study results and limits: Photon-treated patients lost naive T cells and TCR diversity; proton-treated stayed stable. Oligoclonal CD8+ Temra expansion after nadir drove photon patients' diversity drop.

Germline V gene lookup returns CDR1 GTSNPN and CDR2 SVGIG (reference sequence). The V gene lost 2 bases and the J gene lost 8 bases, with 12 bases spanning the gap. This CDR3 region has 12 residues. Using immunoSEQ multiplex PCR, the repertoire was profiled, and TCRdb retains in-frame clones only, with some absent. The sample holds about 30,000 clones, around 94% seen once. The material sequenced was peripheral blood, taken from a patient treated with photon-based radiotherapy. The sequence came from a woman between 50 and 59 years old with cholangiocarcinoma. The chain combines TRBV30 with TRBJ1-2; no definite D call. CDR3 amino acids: CAWSYLWVGYTF. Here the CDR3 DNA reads TGTGCCTGGAGTTACCTTTGGGTCGGCTACACCTTC. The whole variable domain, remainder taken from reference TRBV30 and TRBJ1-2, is SQTIHQWPATLVQPVGSPLSLECTVEGTSNPNLYWYRQAAGRGLQLLFYSVGIGQISSEVPQNLSASRPQDRQFILSSKKLLLSDSGFYLCAWSYLWVGYTFGSGTRLTVV.